A selection of T cell receptor beta chains follows, all from one sample in a study of blood T cell repertoires in COVID-19. The assay was immunoSEQ multiplex PCR, and TCRdb's table has in-frame clones only and misses some. The profile shows over 150,000 clones, 70% to 85% of them singletons. The specimen was PBMCs or T cells enriched from blood (not recorded which). The receptors come from a woman aged 70 to 79 in a cohort exposed to, infected with or recovered from COVID-19 (not recorded which). CDR3s include the opening cysteine and the closing phenylalanine or tryptophan. Fields, in order: clone size, J gene, D gene, V gene, CDR3 length, CDR3 DNA, CDR3 protein. A D gene is named only where the DNA matches it firmly. For some rows the clone size is stated as once, few or many, or as a class when expanded; others skip it.

few TRBJ1-2 - TRBV28 12 TGTGCCATTAATGACAGTCTGTATGGCTACACCTTC CAINDSLYGYTF
- TRBJ1-1 - TRBV5-4 13 TGTGCCAGCAGCCCCGCGGGTGTCACTGAAGCTTTCTTT CASSPAGVTEAFF
once TRBJ2-1 TRBD1 TRBV9 16 TGTGCCAGCAGCGTTACCGGGACAGGCGCCTACAATGAGCAGTTCTTC CASSVTGTGAYNEQFF
- TRBJ1-1 - TRBV27 13 TGTGTCAGCAAGGCAGGGTGGTTTTCGGAAGCTTTCTTT CVSKAGWFSEAFF
- TRBJ1-5 TRBD1 TRBV12-5 15 TGTGCTAGTGGTCGGGACAGGGGGTTTTTACAGCCCCAGCATTTT CASGRDRGFLQPQHF
once TRBJ1-2 TRBD1 TRBV19 14 TGTGCCAGTAGTAAGCAATGGGACAGCGAGGGCTACACCTTC CASSKQWDSEGYTF
- TRBJ2-7 - TRBV18 14 TGTGCCAGCTCACCATCCCGAGGCTCCTACGAGCAGTACTTC CASSPSRGSYEQYF
- TRBJ1-5 - TRBV2 12 TGTGCCAGCAGTGGAGAGGCGGGGTCCCAGCATTTT CASSGEAGSQHF
- TRBJ2-7 - TRBV28 13 TGTGCCAGCAGTTCAGGCAGAACCCGCGAGCAGTACTTC CASSSGRTREQYF
- TRBJ1-5 - TRBV2 15 TGTGCCAGCACCGGTGAGGGTCGGGTTGGGCAGCCCCAGCATTTT CASTGEGRVGQPQHF
- TRBJ2-1 - TRBV5-1 16 TGCGCCAGCAGCCCGGGGACTACCAGGGGTTACAATGAGCAGTTCTTC CASSPGTTRGYNEQFF
- TRBJ2-1 TRBD2 TRBV4-1 17 TGCGCCAGCAGCCAAAGACTAGCGGGAGGGTCCTACAATGAGCAGTTCTTC CASSQRLAGGSYNEQFF
- TRBJ2-3 TRBD2 TRBV3-1/TRBV3-2 20 TGTGCCAGCACACCGACTGTGGGACTAGCGGGAGGATCCTCAGCAGATACGCAGTATTTT CASTPTVGLAGGSSADTQYF
- TRBJ2-2 - TRBV2 13 TGTGCCAGCATCTGGGGTAGGGGCGGGGAGCTGTTTTTT CASIWGRGGELFF
- TRBJ2-1 - TRBV13 12 TGCGCCTTCGGGAGAACCTACAATGAGCAGTTCTTC CAFGRTYNEQFF
few TRBJ2-1 TRBD2 TRBV9 16 TGTGCCAGCAGCGTAGGTGGGACTAGCGGACCTAATGAGCAGTTCTTC CASSVGGTSGPNEQFF
- TRBJ1-5 - TRBV5-1 17 TGCGCCAGCAGCTTGGGGGACGGGGCTTTGGGAGGCCAGCCCCAGCATTTT CASSLGDGALGGQPQHF
- TRBJ1-2 - TRBV7-8 14 TGTGCCAGCAGCTTAGGATCAGGGGAGTATGGCTACACCTTC CASSLGSGEYGYTF
once TRBJ2-7 TRBD2 TRBV5-1 18 TGCGCCAGCAGCCTGCGGACTAGCGGGATGGCCAAATCCTACGAGCAGTACTTC CASSLRTSGMAKSYEQYF
few TRBJ2-7 - TRBV10-2 15 TGCGCCAGCAGTGAGTCAAACGGGGGAGGCTACGAGCAGTACTTC CASSESNGGGYEQYF
- TRBJ2-7 - TRBV5-1 15 TGCGCCAGCGCAGAACTACAGGGACCGGGGTACGAGCAGTACTTC CASAELQGPGYEQYF
few TRBJ2-3 - TRBV7-3 14 TGTGCCAGCAGCTCAGAGGGGACTTCGGGTACGCAGTATTTT CASSSEGTSGTQYF
- TRBJ2-1 - TRBV6-1 14 TGTGCCAGCAGTGAAGTTTTTAGAGACAATGAGCAGTTCTTC CASSEVFRDNEQFF
- TRBJ1-1 - TRBV2 13 TGTGCCAGCAAAAGACAGCCGAACACTGAAGCTTTCTTT CASKRQPNTEAFF
- TRBJ2-3 TRBD2 TRBV5-8 18 TGTGCCAGCAGCTTGGACAGGACGATAGCGGGAAGCACAGATACGCAGTATTTT CASSLDRTIAGSTDTQYF
- TRBJ1-2 TRBD1 TRBV28 14 TGTGCCAGCAGCCTCCCGGGACAGCCGAGGGGCTACACCTTC CASSLPGQPRGYTF
- TRBJ2-7 TRBD2 TRBV19 19 TGTGCCAGTAATGACACCGGATTGTCGGTAGCGGGAGGGCCAGGGGAGCAGTACTTC CASNDTGLSVAGGPGEQYF
- TRBJ1-5 - TRBV18 14 TGTGCCAGCTCACCATTACAGGGCGAACAGCCCCAGCATTTT CASSPLQGEQPQHF
once TRBJ2-4 - TRBV29-1 13 TGCAGCGTTAAAGTGACAGTAAAAAACATTCAGTACTTC CSVKVTVKNIQYF
once TRBJ1-1 - TRBV6-5 14 TGTGCCAGCAGTTACTCTGGTAGAGGCACTGAAGCTTTCTTT CASSYSGRGTEAFF
- TRBJ2-7 TRBD1 TRBV10-3 13 TGTGCCATACGACGGACAGGGGATTACGAGCAGTACTTC CAIRRTGDYEQYF
- TRBJ2-3 - TRBV4-2 16 TGTGCCAGCAGCTCAGCAGCAGGGTGGGGCACAGATACGCAGTATTTT CASSSAAGWGTDTQYF
- TRBJ2-5 TRBD1 TRBV11-2 13 TGTGCCAGCAGCGGCGGACAGGTTGAGACCCAGTACTTC CASSGGQVETQYF
- TRBJ1-5 - TRBV29-1 12 TGCAGCGTTGGCTATGAGAATCAGCCCCAGCATTTT CSVGYENQPQHF
- TRBJ1-1 - TRBV15 16 TGTGCCACCAGCAGAGATCCTCGGGGGGCAGGGACTGAAGCTTTCTTT CATSRDPRGAGTEAFF
few TRBJ1-1 - TRBV28 13 TGTGCCAGCAGTTTAGTACAGACGATTGAAGCTTTCTTT CASSLVQTIEAFF
few TRBJ1-2 - TRBV28 12 TGTGCCAGCAAGCGGGCCAACTATGGCTACACCTTC CASKRANYGYTF
- TRBJ1-1 - TRBV28 14 TGTGCCAGCAGTCCTCTTACGAGATATACTGAAGCTTTCTTT CASSPLTRYTEAFF
- TRBJ1-1 TRBD1 TRBV9 13 TGTGCCAGCAGCGAGGACAGGGACACTGAAGCTTTCTTT CASSEDRDTEAFF
few TRBJ2-7 - TRBV5-1 12 TGCGCCAGCAGGGACGGACTGGGCGAGCAGTACTTC CASRDGLGEQYF
- TRBJ2-7 TRBD2 TRBV2 13 TGTGCCAGCGAGGGACTAGCGGGCTACGAGCAGTACTTC CASEGLAGYEQYF
once TRBJ1-1 - TRBV6-1 16 TGTGCCAGCAGTGAAGCAGCGTCGGGGTTCGACACTGAAGCTTTCTTT CASSEAASGFDTEAFF